The 15 T cell receptor beta chains presented below share a single source sample, sequenced in a study of post-analysis software for immune sequencing data. Study results and limitations: In patients, TRBV5-6, TRBV5-1 and TRBV20-1 belonged to roughly 5 TRBV segments found more frequently than in controls.

Unique molecular identifiers tagged the TCR beta cDNA libraries. In TCRdb, the PCR reads were re-called with MiXCR into one record per CDR3 protein. The table has about 820,000 distinct CDR3 sequences, approximately 53% seen once. Their antigens remain unidentified. The sample comprised blood. The receptors here all came from a girl between 10 and 17 years old with multiple sclerosis.

The rearrangement links TRBV5-1 to TRBJ2-2; 15 bases are shared with TRBD2. The CDR3 spans 18 residues. Germline CDR1 is SGHRS and CDR2 is YFSETQ. Trimming at V came to 4 bases and at J to 4 bases, leaving 8 bases not matched to a gene. The CDR3 spells CASSPRTSGRAGTGELFF. In DNA, the CDR3 is TGCGCCAGCAGCCCCAGGACTAGCGGGAGGGCCGGCACCGGGGAGCTGTTTTTT.

This clonotype was counted between two and nine times. The chain couples TRBV5-6 to TRBJ2-7; 8 nucleotides agree with TRBD2. CDR3 size: 14 residues. In germline, CDR1 is SGHDT, CDR2 YYEEEE. V lost 0 bases, J lost 7 bases, and 6 bases stayed unmatched. This CDR3 reads CASSLETAGVEQYF. CDR3 in DNA: TGTGCCAGCAGCTTGGAAACAGCGGGAGTTGAGCAGTACTTC.

The chain combines TRBV12-3 or TRBV12-4 with TRBJ2-1; D may be TRBD2 (6 bases). The CDR3 covers 16 residues. Trimming left V 4 bases short and J 3 bases short, with 16 bases between. Here the CDR3 reads CASSSLAAGNYNEQFF. CDR3 DNA: TGTGCCAGCAGTTCCCTCGCGGCGGGGAACTACAATGAGCAGTTCTTC.

The DNA of the CDR3 is TGCAGTGCTAGAAAAGCAGATACGCAGTATTTT. Its protein is CSARKADTQYF. This chain uses TRBV20-1 with TRBJ2-3; no definite D call. Germline V lookup: CDR1 DFQATT, CDR2 SNEGSKA (reference sequence). With 2 bases removed from V and 4 bases from J, the gap between germline ends came to 4 bases. This CDR3 has 11 residues.

The V call is TRBV5-1, the J call TRBJ2-7, with D maybe TRBD1 (6 bases). The CDR3 is made up of 15 amino acids. Germline CDR1 SGHRS, CDR2 YFSETQ. The V gene lost 4 bases and the J gene lost 2 bases, with 16 bases spanning the gap. The CDR3 loop is CASSQGSGTPYEQYF. Written as DNA, the CDR3 is TGCGCCAGCAGCCAAGGATCGGGGACACCCTACGAGCAGTACTTC.

The chain joins TRBV29-1 to TRBJ2-1; no clear D gene. The CDR3 is made up of 11 amino acids. V was clipped by 6 bases and J by 8 bases, with 11 bases between them. Germline CDR1 and CDR2: SQVTM and ANQGSEA. DNA for the CDR3: TGCAGCGTAGACCCTAGGGATGAGCAGTTCTTC. Protein sequence: CSVDPRDEQFF.

This clonotype has just a few counts. The rearrangement joins TRBV30 to TRBJ1-2; TRBD1 is a possible D gene (5 bases). The CDR3 consists of 16 residues. The germline gives CDR1 GTSNPN, CDR2 SVGIG (reference sequence). The V gene lost 0 bases and the J gene lost 1 base, with 15 bases spanning the gap. CDR3 region: CAWSVVQGWSNYGYTF. The CDR3 DNA reads TGTGCCTGGAGTGTGGTTCAGGGTTGGAGTAACTATGGCTACACCTTC. Filled out from reference TRBV30 and TRBJ1-2, the complete variable domain reads SQTIHQWPATLVQPVGSPLSLECTVEGTSNPNLYWYRQAAGRGLQLLFYSVGIGQISSEVPQNLSASRPQDRQFILSSKKLLLSDSGFYLCAWSVVQGWSNYGYTFGSGTRLTVV.

The chain employs TRBV4-1 and TRBJ1-4; 12 nucleotides line up with TRBD1. The CDR3 runs 18 residues. Germline loops: CDR1 MGHRA, CDR2 YSYEKL. V lost 1 base to trimming and J lost 3 bases; unmatched junction nucleotides: 6. DNA of the CDR3: TGCGCCAGCAGCCAAGTAGGGACAGGGGGCAGTGCTAATGAAAAACTGTTTTTT. Encoded protein: CASSQVGTGGSANEKLFF.

This chain links TRBV10-2 with TRBJ2-3; D is undetermined. V lost 8 bases, J lost 3 bases, and 12 bases lay in between. The CDR3 is 13 residues long. Per germline, CDR1 WSHSY and CDR2 SAAADI. CDR3 in DNA: TGCGCCAGCCGAACCCCCGGGACAGATACGCAGTATTTT. Translated, it gives CASRTPGTDTQYF.

V usage is TRBV5-1 and J usage is TRBJ1-6, with D possibly matching TRBD1 (5 bases). The CDR3 sequence is 14 residues long. Germline V lookup: CDR1 SGHRS, CDR2 YFSETQ. Trimming took off 0 bases at V and 10 bases at J, with 11 bases between the two ends. The CDR3: CASSLGGEQSPLHF. The CDR3 nucleotides are TGCGCCAGCAGCTTGGGAGGGGAGCAATCACCCCTCCACTTT. Using reference TRBV5-1 and TRBJ1-6 for the parts outside the CDR3, the full variable domain is KAGVTQTPRYLIKTRGQQVTLSCSPISGHRSVSWYQQTPGQGLQFLFEYFSETQRNKGNFPGRFSGRQFSNSRSEMNVSTLELGDSALYLCASSLGGEQSPLHFGNGTRLTVT.

This clonotype was observed a single time. The rearrangement uses TRBV12-3 or TRBV12-4 and TRBJ1-2, with D tentatively TRBD1 (5 bases). The length of the CDR3 is 16 residues. Deletions cut 4 bases from V and 2 bases from J, with 17 bases between. In nucleotides, the CDR3 is TGTGCCAGCAGTTATCCGGGGCCTCAGGGCAACTATGGCTACACCTTC. This sequence encodes CASSYPGPQGNYGYTF.

This clonotype is a singleton in its sample. The gene calls are TRBV14 and TRBJ2-7; no definite D call. The CDR3 has 17 residues. Per the germline V gene, CDR1 is SGHDN and CDR2 is FVKESK. V lost 4 bases, J lost 0 bases, and 19 bases lay in between. CDR3 loop: CASSPSPSWSFSYEQYF. CDR3 in DNA: TGTGCCAGCAGCCCGTCTCCAAGTTGGTCCTTCTCCTACGAGCAGTACTTC.

V gene TRBV28 combines with J gene TRBJ2-5; tentatively, D is TRBD1 (6 bases). The V gene's germline CDR1 is MDHEN and CDR2 SYDVKM. The V end was cut by 6 bases, the J end by 5 bases, with 16 bases between. The CDR3 loop spans 14 amino acids. DNA for the CDR3: TGTGCCAGCAGCAGTTCAGACAGGAGGGAGACCCAGTACTTC. It is translated as CASSSSDRRETQYF.

The chain carries TRBV5-1 and TRBJ2-7, with a weak D call TRBD1 (5 bases). Between the trimmed V and J ends, which lost 0 bases and 2 bases, there was a span of 9 bases. From germline, CDR1 is SGHRS and CDR2 YFSETQ. The CDR3 loop spans 14 amino acids. Here the CDR3 reads CASSLDRQPYEQYF. For the CDR3, the DNA is TGCGCCAGCAGCTTGGACAGGCAACCCTACGAGCAGTACTTC.

This clonotype occurred a few times. This rearrangement joins TRBV7-2 to TRBJ2-3, with TRBD2 matching over 10 bases. There are 14 residues in the CDR3. Germline lookup yields CDR1 SGHTA and CDR2 FQGNSA. After removal of 5 bases from V and 5 bases from J, the junction contained 4 bases not matched to a gene. DNA for the CDR3: TGTGCCAGCAGCCCCCGGACTAGCGGAGATACGCAGTATTTT. It specifies CASSPRTSGDTQYF.